The 4 T cell receptor beta chains below come from one sample, sequenced in a study of T cells after yellow fever vaccination. One entry per CDR3 protein results from TCRdb running MiXCR on the 5' RACE reads. The table has 500,000 to 650,000 distinct CDR3 sequences, about a sixth seen once. The sample here was PBMCs, taken roughly 5 days after the first yellow fever vaccination. Receptors originate from a man aged 18 to 30 who received the YFV17D yellow fever vaccine.

The genes are TRBV4-1 and TRBJ1-5; perhaps TRBD1 as D (5 bases). V lost 2 bases and J lost 3, with 14 bases in between. Germline CDR1 is MGHRA and CDR2 is YSYEKL. The CDR3 consists of 16 residues. This CDR3 reads CASSQSKGQSNQPQHF. CDR3 nucleotides: TGCGCCAGCAGCCAATCCAAGGGGCAGTCCAATCAGCCCCAGCATTTT.

The chain is built from TRBV30 and TRBJ1-5, with 7 bases aligning to TRBD1. V gave up 2 bases and J gave up 6 bases; unmatched junction bases: 4. Germline V gives CDR1 GTSNPN, CDR2 SVGIG (reference sequence). The length of the CDR3 is 13 residues. CDR3 bases: TGTGCCTGGAGTCGACAGGGACGTCAGCCCCAGCATTTT. This encodes CAWSRQGRQPQHF. The variable domain in full, with the rest retrieved from reference TRBV30 and TRBJ1-5, is SQTIHQWPATLVQPVGSPLSLECTVEGTSNPNLYWYRQAAGRGLQLLFYSVGIGQISSEVPQNLSASRPQDRQFILSSKKLLLSDSGFYLCAWSRQGRQPQHFGDGTRLSIL.

V is TRBV24-1 and J is TRBJ1-2, with 7 bases that match TRBD1. CDR1 is KGHDR, CDR2 SFDVKD, per germline. Trimming took 3 bases from V and 8 from J; bases not matched to a gene: 5. The CDR3 contains 13 residues. CDR3 nucleotides: TGTGCCACCAGTGATGAGACAGGGCGCGGCTACACCTTC. Its protein product is CATSDETGRGYTF.

This chain uses TRBV6-6 with TRBJ2-1; no definite D call. Trimming removed 7 bases from V and 5 bases from J, with 12 bases in between. Germline lookup yields CDR1 MNHNY and CDR2 SVGAGI (reference sequence). The CDR3 loop spans 13 amino acids. The CDR3 loop reads CASIPSRHNEQFF. For the CDR3, the DNA is TGTGCCAGCATCCCTTCGCGTCACAATGAGCAGTTCTTC.